This record covers a single T cell receptor (beta chain). Germline CDR1 MNHNY, CDR2 SVGAGI (reference sequence). V gave up 5 bases and J gave up 2 bases; unmatched junction bases: 10. There are 18 residues in the CDR3. This specimen comes from a study of blood T cell repertoires in COVID-19. At the level of the study: Collection of acute and convalescent COVID-19 samples took place in the United States, Italy and Spain.

This table comes from immunoSEQ multiplex PCR, and its TCRdb copy is limited to in-frame clones, with some not included. The sample lists about 170,000 clones, approximately 87% occurring once. The chain recombines TRBV6-6 with TRBJ1-6; 9 nucleotides agree with TRBD1. The origin of this receptor is a woman in her forties or fifties who had recovered from COVID-19. Sequencing was done on a sample of PBMCs or T cells enriched from blood (not recorded which). CDR3 sequence reads: CASSLLDRGFTYNSPLHF. CDR3 sequence (DNA): TGTGCCAGCAGTCTTTTGGACAGGGGTTTTACCTATAATTCACCCCTCCACTTT.